Sequencing of this T cell receptor (beta chain) was carried out in a study of radiation and T cells in renal cell carcinoma. Germline lookup yields CDR1 SGHVS and CDR2 FNYEAQ. This CDR3 has 14 amino acids. V trimming: 5 bases; J trimming: 1 base; junction bases outside the gene matches: 4. Time point meaning: baseline pretreatment blood. Described treatment: 15 Gy SBRT to primary tumor, nephrectomy 4 weeks later. This clone appeared a single time. Its antigen is currently unknown. Findings and caveats of the study: In blood, top tumor clones expanded by 2 weeks, shrinking by 4.

Clones were sequenced by immunoSEQ multiplex PCR, and TCRdb holds only the in-frame ones, with some missing. The sample has about 160,000 clones; roughly 90% are singletons. V is TRBV7-6 and J is TRBJ1-1; 7 nucleotides agree with TRBD1. The sequenced sample was blood, obtained from a patient whose treatment included radiotherapy and nephrectomy. The source is a woman between 65 and 79 years old with renal cell carcinoma. CDR3 DNA: TGTGCCAGCAGCACCCACAGGGGGAACACTGAAGCTTTCTTT. Encoded protein: CASSTHRGNTEAFF.